This note documents a single T cell receptor (beta chain) sequence. Its target is unknown. The V end lost 5 bases, the J end lost 7 bases, and 9 bases lay between the germline ends. CDR3 length: 12 amino acids. Germline V gene lookup returns CDR1 SGHTA and CDR2 FQGNSA. This sample is drawn from a study of T cell repertoires in cytomegalovirus infection. TCRdb reprocessed the reads with MiXCR, giving one entry per CDR3 protein. The table lists 300,000 or so distinct CDR3 sequences, roughly 25% of them singletons, with 10% to 15% in the top ten. Sequenced material: cultured PBMCs, taken from culture after CMV antigen stimulation. The sequence came from a human donor in good health (CMV status not recorded). Some clones in this sample may be carry-over from other donors' samples. The chain has TRBV7-2 and TRBJ2-4; D gene unclear. In nucleotides, the CDR3 is TGTGCCAGCAGCCTCGGGTGGAACATTCAGTACTTC. Translating it yields CASSLGWNIQYF.